This TCR beta chain is from a study of blood T cell repertoires in COVID-19. Original methodology: Quantification of nucleated cells was approximated via reference gene primer amplification. Sequenced by immunoSEQ multiplex PCR; TCRdb stores in-frame clones only, minus some. V and J calls and clone size follow that table, whereas D and trimming were derived from the DNA. The sample holds fewer than 200,000 clones; 65% to 85% are singletons and the top ten take less than 4%. Ages ranged from roughly 18 to 100 years, with residence in more than 20 US areas. Sequences were obtained from PBMCs or T cells enriched from blood (not recorded which). The sequence derives from a woman between 50 and 59 years old in a cohort exposed to, infected with or recovered from COVID-19 (not recorded which).

The CDR3 here is CASSLGINPGQGGHGYTF. CDR3 sequence (DNA): TGTGCCAGCAGCTTAGGCATCAATCCCGGGCAGGGGGGACATGGCTACACCTTC. The chain uses TRBV7-2 and TRBJ1-2; the match to TRBD1 covers 7 bases. With 1 base clipped from V and 6 bases from J, the junction kept 17 bases outside the gene matches. This CDR3 spans 18 amino acids. Per germline, CDR1 SGHTA and CDR2 FQGNSA.